The clone carrying this T cell receptor beta chain has a count of ten or more. These data are taken from a study of early T cells in non-severe SARS-CoV-2 infection. Each CDR3 protein gets one entry after TCRdb re-called the 5' RACE reads with MiXCR. This sample has 70,000 or so distinct CDR3 sequences, with around 13% found just once. Trimming stripped 6 bases from V and 5 bases from J, with 8 bases between. The CDR3 is 11 residues long. Germline CDR1 ENHRY, CDR2 SYGVKD. Sequenced: whole blood. The TCR comes from an adult who was a healthcare worker with PCR-confirmed SARS-CoV-2 infection or an uninfected control (not recorded which). The chain employs TRBV10-3 and TRBJ2-7; unclear D gene. The CDR3 DNA sequence: TGTGCCATCAGCCTGTGGGACGAGCAGTACTTC. It specifies CAISLWDEQYF.